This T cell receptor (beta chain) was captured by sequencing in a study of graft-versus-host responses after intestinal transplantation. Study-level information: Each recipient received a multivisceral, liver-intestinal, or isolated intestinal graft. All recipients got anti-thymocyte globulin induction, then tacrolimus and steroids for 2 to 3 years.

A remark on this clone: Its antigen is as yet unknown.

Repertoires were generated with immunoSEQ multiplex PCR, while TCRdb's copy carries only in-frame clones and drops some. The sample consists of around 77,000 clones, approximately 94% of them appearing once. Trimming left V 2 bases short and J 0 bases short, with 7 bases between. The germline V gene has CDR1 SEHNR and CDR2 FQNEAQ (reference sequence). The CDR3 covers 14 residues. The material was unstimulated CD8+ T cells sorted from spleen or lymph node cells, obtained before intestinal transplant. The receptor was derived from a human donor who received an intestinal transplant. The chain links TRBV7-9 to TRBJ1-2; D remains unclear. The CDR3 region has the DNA TGTGCCAGCAGCTTAAGGGCAGCTAACTATGGCTACACCTTC. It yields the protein CASSLRAANYGYTF.